This T cell receptor beta chain stems from a study of blood T cell repertoires in COVID-19 (dated by TCRdb to 2020 to 2021). Background on the whole study: Samples from collaborators originated in the United States, Italy and Spain and spanned both the acute and convalescent phases of COVID-19. The material from the prospective study consisted of cDNA or gDNA derived from T cells, B-cell-depleted T cells, or PBMCs. Deeply sampled blood TCRbeta repertoires from subjects exposed to, actively infected with, or recovered from COVID-19 were included in the dataset. The repertoires were released in a freely available public database intended as a resource for research on the immune response to SARS-CoV-2. Samples came from the ongoing ImmuneRACE study (first 160 participants) plus 1,254 subjects from 6 global collaborators. Sample metadata almost always included a de-identified subject ID, COVID-19 status, age in years and sex. Where HLA class I and class II types were available, the types were taken from metadata supplied by the sample provider, not from assay-based typing. What the authors observed across the whole study: The quantity of clinical and demographic metadata differed by source and by participant and was supplied without curation.

From cysteine to phenylalanine, the CDR3 is 13 amino acids long. Only CDR3 DNA remains: 39 bases, in frame from the first base. CDR1 SEHNR and CDR2 FQNEAQ are derived from the germline V gene (reference sequence). At the junction V is shortened by 4 bases and J by 4 bases, with 11 bases in between. TCRbeta CDR3 regions were amplified from genomic DNA by means of the immunoSEQ Assay, a bias-controlled multiplex PCR. The authors' analysis ran thus. Nucleated cell counts per sample were estimated from amplification of reference gene primers within the assay. Sequence reads were collapsed and filtered to measure the absolute abundance of every unique TCRbeta CDR3 rearrangement. For each sample, productive Simpson clonality was calculated as the square root of Simpson's diversity index across productive rearrangements. What TCRdb holds here is the immuneACCESS table cut down to in-frame rearrangements. Part of the clones is not present; checked against another copy, under half of the missing clones reflect an unresolved V gene, and the others are unexplained. The V and J calls and clone size come from that table; D and trimming were worked out from the DNA. The sample data list about 420,000 clones, and 70% to 90% of these were observed just once. The ten top clones hold 0.65% to 1% of the sample.

In Seattle, one collaborating source enrolled patients while the infection was active and tracked those patients longitudinally over the course of disease. Whole blood was collected in K2EDTA tubes by collaborating institutions according to the institutions' own protocols. For TCRbeta analysis, collaborator samples were shipped as frozen whole blood, as isolated PBMCs, or as DNA extracted from either sample type. About this clone itself: This receptor's antigen is unknown. Base qualities are not recorded, but no much larger clone differs from it by a single base.

The sequence derives from a man younger than 30 with COVID-19, enrolled during active disease. The sequence joins TRBV7-9 to TRBJ2-7, and possibly TRBD1, on 5 matching bases. Sequenced: peripheral blood. The CDR3 loop reads CASSSLKGYEQYF. The bases read TGTGCCAGCAGCTCCCTCAAGGGGTACGAGCAGTACTTC.